Sequencing of this TCR beta chain was carried out in a study of memory CD4+ T cells and cytomegalovirus serostatus. Across the whole study: This sample comes from healthy Belgian adults, fewer than ten CMV seropositive, approximately 22 seronegative.

TCRdb's copy holds only in-frame clones and misses some; the assay was immunoSEQ multiplex PCR. The sample includes 45,000 to 60,000 clones, 75% to 85% seen only once; the top ten take 0.5% to 0.7%. Single viable CD3+CD4+CD8-CD45RO+ cells were sorted as the memory CD4+ T cells. Donors' CMV status reflects serum IgG against pp150, pp28, p38, p52. V lost 2 bases and J lost 2, with 8 bases in between. There are 14 residues in the CDR3. The germline gives CDR1 SGHNT, CDR2 YENEEA. The chain uses TRBV11-3 and TRBJ2-3, with unresolved D. Sequencing was done on a sample of memory CD4+ T cells from blood. This TCR was sampled from an adult in good health and CMV-seronegative. In DNA, the CDR3 is TGTGCCAGCAGCTTATCCCAAGCCACAGATACGCAGTATTTT. It yields the protein CASSLSQATDTQYF.